This TCR beta chain was recovered during a study of T cell changes during pregnancy in multiple sclerosis. Sequencing was performed with immunoSEQ multiplex PCR; in TCRdb, only in-frame clones are kept and a portion is missing. The data contain fewer than 90,000 clones, approximately 94% of them singletons. Germline CDR1 is SGHAT and CDR2 is FQDESV (reference sequence). Trimming removed 5 bases from V and 5 bases from J, with 13 bases in between. The CDR3 sequence is 14 residues long. The starting material was peripheral blood, obtained in the third trimester of pregnancy. The sequence was obtained from a female donor with multiple sclerosis, enrolled in a pregnancy study. J is TRBJ2-1 and V is TRBV11-1; TRBD2 is a possible D gene (5 bases). The CDR3 nucleotides are TGTGCCAGCAGCCGTAGCGAACTTGACAATGAGCAGTTCTTC. Translated, it gives CASSRSELDNEQFF.